A single sample is the source of the 25 T cell receptor beta chains below, sequenced in a study of cytotoxic CD8 clonotypes in ibrutinib-treated CLL. Profiling relied on immunoSEQ multiplex PCR, and the TCRdb table lists in-frame clones only, not all of them. The sample carries over 95,000 clones, approximately 58% recorded once. The sample was PBMCs, taken after 24 months of ibrutinib treatment. These receptors all come from a human donor with chronic lymphocytic leukemia.

V is TRBV19 and J is TRBJ2-1; D gene ambiguous. CDR1 is LNHDA, CDR2 SQIVND, per germline (reference sequence). The V end was cut by 3 bases, the J end by 5 bases, with 8 bases between. The length of the CDR3 is 13 residues. The CDR3 DNA follows: TGTGCCAGTAGTATCATGGGTAACAATGAGCAGTTCTTC. Its protein is CASSIMGNNEQFF.

The V call is TRBV7-9, the J call TRBJ1-1; D is perhaps TRBD1 (6 bases). Per the germline V gene, CDR1 is SEHNR and CDR2 is FQNEAQ (reference sequence). The CDR3 contains 15 residues. Trimming removed 4 bases at V and 6 bases at J, with 18 bases between. Here the CDR3 DNA reads TGTGCCAGCAGCTCGCGTCGGGGGCAAAGGTCTGAAGCTTTCTTT. It yields the protein CASSSRRGQRSEAFF.

The chain employs TRBV9 and TRBJ2-3; D is perhaps TRBD2 (5 bases). The V gene lost 4 bases and the J gene lost 0 bases, with 12 bases spanning the gap. Germline assignment: CDR1 SGDLS and CDR2 YYNGEE. This CDR3 has 15 residues. The CDR3 sequence: CASSLFGDSTDTQYF. CDR3 in DNA: TGTGCCAGCAGCCTCTTCGGGGATAGCACAGATACGCAGTATTTT. The entire variable domain, with the rest obtained from reference TRBV9 and TRBJ2-3, is as follows: DSGVTQTPKHLITATGQRVTLRCSPRSGDLSVYWYQQSLDQGLQFLIQYYNGEERAKGNILERFSAQQFPDLHSELNLSSLELGDSALYFCASSLFGDSTDTQYFGPGTRLTVL.

This rearrangement joins TRBV11-3 to TRBJ1-2, with no clear D. The CDR3 is 12 residues long. Trimming left V 5 bases short and J 7 bases short, with 11 bases between. Germline CDR1 is SGHNT and CDR2 is YENEEA. The DNA of the CDR3 is TGTGCCAGCAGCCCCTTAGACGGTGGCTACACCTTC. Translated, it gives CASSPLDGGYTF.

This clone came up a few times. The chain has TRBV7-3 and TRBJ2-5; TRBD1 agrees at 7 bases. The CDR3 covers 16 residues. J lost 3 bases, V lost 4 bases, and 11 bases had no gene match. The germline gives CDR1 SGHTA, CDR2 FQGTGA. CDR3 coding DNA: TGTGCCAGCAGCTCATACCGACTTGACAGGGAAGAGACCCAGTACTTC. Amino acids: CASSSYRLDREETQYF.

The chain carries TRBV5-1 and TRBJ1-5, with 11 bases that match TRBD1. Germline assignment: CDR1 SGHRS and CDR2 YFSETQ. The CDR3 length is 15 residues. With 3 bases clipped from V and 2 bases from J, the junction kept 1 base outside the gene matches. The CDR3 bases are TGCGCCAGCAGCTGGACAGGGGGCGGCAATCAGCCCCAGCATTTT. As protein: CASSWTGGGNQPQHF.

This clone was seen ten or more times. The chain uses TRBV10-1 and TRBJ1-4, with a weak D call TRBD1 (5 bases). This CDR3 is built from 13 residues. The germline CDR1 and CDR2 sequences are WNHNN and SYGVQD (reference sequence). Trimming removed 7 bases at V and 2 bases at J, with 8 bases between. As DNA, the CDR3 is TGCGCCAGCAACCGGGGGACTAATGAAAAACTGTTTTTT. It codes for CASNRGTNEKLFF.

This rearrangement joins TRBV6-6 to TRBJ2-1; D gene ambiguous. CDR3 length: 14 residues. V lost 0 bases and J lost 7, with 10 bases in between. CDR1 and CDR2 (germline): MNHNY, SVGAGI (reference sequence). The CDR3 region is CASSYSSLGNEQFF. CDR3 nucleotides: TGTGCCAGCAGTTACTCGAGCCTAGGGAATGAGCAGTTCTTC.

The chain recombines TRBV30 with TRBJ1-1; D uncertain. Trimming removed 3 bases from V and 11 bases from J, with 13 bases in between. CDR3 length: 11 amino acids. Germline assignment: CDR1 GTSNPN and CDR2 SVGIG (reference sequence). CDR3 sequence reads: CAWSPGLVAFF. DNA for the CDR3: TGTGCCTGGAGCCCGGGGTTGGTGGCTTTCTTT.

This clone occurred a few times. The chain combines TRBV5-6 with TRBJ2-6, with 9 bases matching TRBD1. Germline-derived CDR1 and CDR2 are SGHDT and YYEEEE. V lost 1 base, J lost 0 bases, and 2 bases stayed unmatched. The CDR3 loop spans 17 amino acids. For the CDR3, the DNA is TGTGCCAGCAGCTTGCCGGGACAGGGCTCTGGGGCCAACGTCCTGACTTTC. Amino acids: CASSLPGQGSGANVLTF.

This clone turned up a few times. CDR3 protein: CSVASGTGLGETQYF. CDR3 bases: TGCAGCGTTGCCTCCGGGACGGGGCTTGGGGAGACCCAGTACTTC. The rearrangement links TRBV29-1 to TRBJ2-5; either TRBD1 or TRBD2 may supply D (5 bases each). CDR1 and CDR2 (germline): SQVTM, ANQGSEA. CDR3 length: 15 amino acids. Trimming shortened V by 4 bases and J by 5 bases, and 20 bases separated the two germline ends.

On this clone: The sample holds other DNA sequences that translate to the same CDR3. The rearrangement joins TRBV18 to TRBJ1-2, with D possibly matching TRBD1 (6 bases). The CDR3 has 13 amino acids. Germline CDR1 is KGHSH and CDR2 is LQKENI. Trimming shortened V by 3 bases and J by 5 bases, and 10 bases separated the two germline ends. The CDR3 loop reads CASSPDRSYGYTF. The DNA for the CDR3 is TGTGCCAGCTCACCCGACAGGAGTTATGGCTACACCTTC.

This clone was seen once. The chain couples TRBV30 to TRBJ1-5, with D tentatively TRBD1 (6 bases). The CDR3 runs 14 residues. V dropped 1 base and J dropped 2 bases, with 9 bases sitting between them. Germline CDR1 reads GTSNPN; CDR2 reads SVGIG (reference sequence). Written as DNA, the CDR3 is TGTGCCTGGAGTGGGGCAGGGGGCAATCAGCCCCAGCATTTT. It translates to CAWSGAGGNQPQHF.

The chain employs TRBV30 and TRBJ2-5, with unresolved D. Looked up from germline, CDR1 is GTSNPN and CDR2 is SVGIG (reference sequence). The CDR3 has 10 residues. Trimming stripped 8 bases from V and 5 bases from J, with 9 bases between. The CDR3 here is CAAEVETQYF. The CDR3 DNA is TGTGCCGCCGAGGTGGAGACCCAGTACTTC.

The chain couples TRBV5-1 to TRBJ1-1; the match to TRBD1 covers 9 bases. This CDR3 is built from 16 residues. Germline V CDR1 and CDR2: SGHRS, YFSETQ. The ends lost 4 bases at V and 0 bases at J; junction bases unmatched: 7. The CDR3 region is CASSLPGQGLNTEAFF. CDR3 nucleotide sequence: TGCGCCAGCAGCCTCCCGGGACAGGGTTTGAACACTGAAGCTTTCTTT.

The J gene is TRBJ1-5, the V gene TRBV6-5; D remains ambiguous. Germline CDR1 is MNHEY and CDR2 is SVGAGI. Trimming pared 4 bases from V and 7 bases from J, leaving 20 bases between. The CDR3 has 16 residues. As DNA, the CDR3 is TGTGCCAGCAGTTCCACCTCGAGTTCAGGCAGACAGCCCCAGCATTTT. It codes for CASSSTSSSGRQPQHF.

The chain has TRBV9 and TRBJ2-1, with TRBD2 matching over 7 bases. Trimming removed 2 bases from V and 10 bases from J; junction bases left unmatched: 9. The CDR3 has 14 residues. Germline-derived CDR1 and CDR2 are SGDLS and YYNGEE. The CDR3 loop is CASSVGERGGEQFF. The CDR3 DNA follows: TGTGCCAGCAGCGTCGGGGAGCGGGGAGGAGAGCAGTTCTTC.

The V and J genes are TRBV11-3 and TRBJ2-7; D is possibly TRBD1 (6 bases). The germline CDR1 and CDR2 sequences are SGHNT and YENEEA. The CDR3 has 14 amino acids. Trimming shortened V by 5 bases and J by 1 base, and 12 bases separated the two germline ends. Written as DNA, the CDR3 is TGTGCCAGCAGCAGAACAGGGATTTCCTACGAGCAGTACTTC. Translation gives CASSRTGISYEQYF.

Of note for this clone: Other DNA sequences in this sample translate to the same CDR3. This sequence joins TRBV25-1 and TRBJ2-5; no firm D call. The CDR3 covers 11 residues. V lost 1 base and J 4 bases, leaving 1 base between the germline ends. Looked up from germline, CDR1 is MGHDK and CDR2 is SYGVNS. CDR3 sequence: CASSELETQYF. The CDR3 DNA is TGTGCCAGCAGTGAATTAGAGACCCAGTACTTC.

In its sample, this clone was seen many times. The chain links TRBV7-8 to TRBJ1-4; D might be TRBD1 (6 bases). CDR3 size: 14 residues. Trimming took 5 bases from V and 3 from J, leaving 10 bases between them. Germline CDR1 and CDR2: SGHVS and FQNEAQ. CDR3 sequence (DNA): TGTGCCAGCAGCCGCCGGGGGCCTAATGAAAAACTGTTTTTT. It translates to CASSRRGPNEKLFF.

In nucleotides, the CDR3 is TGTGCCAGCAGCGTAGTAGCAGGGAGAGAAGATACGCAGTATTTT. This codes for CASSVVAGREDTQYF. V gene TRBV9 combines with J gene TRBJ2-3; D might be TRBD1 or TRBD2, each matching 5 bases. Trimming stripped 0 bases from V and 5 bases from J, with 13 bases between. CDR3 length equals 15 residues. The V gene's germline CDR1 is SGDLS and CDR2 YYNGEE.

The chain has TRBV30 and TRBJ1-5; D gene uncertain. CDR1 GTSNPN and CDR2 SVGIG come from the germline V gene (reference sequence). V was trimmed by 1 base and J by 0 bases, leaving 7 bases between them. This CDR3 comprises 14 residues. CDR3 in DNA: TGTGCCTGGAGTGCCGGGGATAGCAATCAGCCCCAGCATTTT. This translates into CAWSAGDSNQPQHF.

V gene TRBV25-1 combines with J gene TRBJ2-5, with D possibly called TRBD1 or TRBD2 (6 bases each). V was trimmed by 8 bases and J by 4 bases, leaving 17 bases between them. Looked up from germline, CDR1 is MGHDK and CDR2 is SYGVNS. This CDR3 is built from 14 residues. CDR3 nucleotides: TGTGCCAGCGGCCCGCCCGGAGGGGGAGAGACCCAGTACTTC. This sequence encodes CASGPPGGGETQYF.

V usage is TRBV7-2 and J usage is TRBJ2-1; a possible D gene is TRBD2 (7 bases). Germline CDR1 SGHTA, CDR2 FQGNSA. V dropped 2 bases and J dropped 9 bases, with 14 bases sitting between them. The CDR3 loop spans 14 amino acids. The CDR3 reads CASSLSGGAIEQFF. In DNA, the CDR3 is TGTGCCAGCAGCTTAAGTGGGGGGGCTATTGAGCAGTTCTTC.

The chain couples TRBV6-6 to TRBJ1-1; D unresolved. CDR1 and CDR2 (germline): MNHNY, SVGAGI (reference sequence). This CDR3 is built from 13 residues. V was clipped by 6 bases and J by 4 bases, with 12 bases between them. Written as DNA, the CDR3 is TGTGCCAGCAGAACAGTGTCTTTCACTGAAGCTTTCTTT. Amino acid sequence: CASRTVSFTEAFF.